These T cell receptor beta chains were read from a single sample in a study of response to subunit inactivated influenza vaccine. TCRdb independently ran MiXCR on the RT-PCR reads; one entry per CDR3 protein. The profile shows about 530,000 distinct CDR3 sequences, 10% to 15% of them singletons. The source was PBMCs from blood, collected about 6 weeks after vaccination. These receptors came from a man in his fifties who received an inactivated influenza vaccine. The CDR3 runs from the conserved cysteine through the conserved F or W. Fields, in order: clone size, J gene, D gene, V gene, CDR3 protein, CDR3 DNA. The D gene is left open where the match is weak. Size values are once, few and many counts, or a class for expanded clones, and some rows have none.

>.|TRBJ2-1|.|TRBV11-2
CASSLWIAYEQFF
TGTGCCAGCAGCCTTTGGATAGCCTATGAGCAGTTCTTC
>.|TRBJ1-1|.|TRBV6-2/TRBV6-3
CASWRGMNTEAFF
TGTGCCAGCTGGCGGGGGATGAACACTGAAGCTTTCTTT
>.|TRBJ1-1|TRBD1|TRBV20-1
CSATSGGPEAFF
TGCAGTGCTACCTCAGGGGGACCTGAAGCTTTCTTT
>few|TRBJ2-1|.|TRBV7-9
CASSFPSASGHNEQFF
TGTGCCAGCAGCTTCCCGAGTGCTTCCGGCCACAATGAGCAGTTCTTC
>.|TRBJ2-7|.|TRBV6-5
CASSYSTGFDYEQYF
TGTGCCAGCAGTTACTCGACGGGGTTTGACTACGAGCAGTACTTC
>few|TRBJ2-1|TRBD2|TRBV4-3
CASSQEPGGRGVTYEQFF
TGCGCCAGCAGCCAAGAACCGGGCGGGAGAGGGGTTACTTATGAGCAGTTCTTC
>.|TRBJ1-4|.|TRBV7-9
CASSSSVTNEKLFF
TGTGCCAGCAGCTCAAGTGTCACTAATGAAAAACTGTTTTTT
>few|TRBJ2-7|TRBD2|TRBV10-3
CAISEGTSGSYEQYF
TGTGCCATCAGTGAGGGGACTAGCGGATCCTACGAGCAGTACTTC
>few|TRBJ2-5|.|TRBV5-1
CASSLGQGGLETQYF
TGCGCCAGCAGCCTCGGGCAGGGGGGCTTAGAGACCCAGTACTTC
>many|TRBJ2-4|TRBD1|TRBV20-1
CSAAQGARNIQYF
TGCAGTGCTGCCCAGGGGGCGAGAAACATTCAGTACTTC
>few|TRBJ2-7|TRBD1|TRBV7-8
CASTPRRTGGSYEQYF
TGTGCCAGCACCCCAAGGAGGACAGGGGGCTCCTACGAGCAGTACTTC
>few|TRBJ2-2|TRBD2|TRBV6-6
CARSGGSAGELFF
TGTGCCCGCAGCGGGGGGAGTGCCGGGGAGCTGTTTTTT
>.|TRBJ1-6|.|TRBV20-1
CSAVGDNSPLHF
TGCAGTGCGGTGGGGGATAATTCACCCCTCCACTTT